This T cell receptor beta chain was sequenced for a study of blood T cell repertoires in COVID-19. Study summary: Spain, Italy and the United States supplied samples that represented acute and convalescent COVID-19. PBMCs, B-cell-depleted T cells, or T cells provided the cDNA or gDNA that made up the material.

Per the original methods: Reference gene primer amplification in the assay estimated nucleated cell counts. The repertoire was sequenced with immunoSEQ multiplex PCR; TCRdb's copy has only in-frame clones and lacks some. The DNA was the basis for D and trimming; V, J and clone size are from that table. The sample consists of 250,000 to 350,000 clones, just under 90% of them appearing once. Seattle participants joined during active infection and were tracked over time. A note on this clone: The junction departs from germline at one end; a sequencing error may be responsible.

The sequence was obtained from a woman in her 50s with COVID-19, enrolled during active disease. Source material: peripheral blood.

CDR3 amino acids: CASSPTGGASGMSDF. The CDR3 DNA reads as TGTGCCAGCAGCCCTACCGGAGGTGCTAGCGGGATGTCGGACTTC. The chain is built from TRBV7-6 and TRBJ2-7; 9 bases match TRBD2. Germline V gene sequence: CDR1 SGHVS, CDR2 FNYEAQ. This CDR3 has 15 residues.